The sequence of this T cell receptor (beta chain) was determined in a study of human T cells and chemical hapten exposure. On the study more broadly: TCR yield per sample varied, mainly due to pooled library volumes. Study observations and caveats: High-frequency TCRs, those above 1 in 1000, stayed the same after DPC sensitization.

The study used a library that attached unique molecular identifiers to individual cDNA molecules. Authors' processing steps: Per sample, the median was around 96,000 TCRs, with values from roughly 23,000 to 640,000. TCRdb independently ran MiXCR on the RACE reads; one entry per CDR3 protein. The V and J calls reflect TCRdb's pipeline rather than the authors' work. The repertoire includes about 65,000 distinct CDR3 sequences, roughly 6.6% of them detected once, and around 3.4% sits in the top ten. This clonotype was recorded a few times. Its antigen is undetermined. Germline V gene lookup returns CDR1 SGHNT and CDR2 YYREEE (reference sequence). The V and J ends lost 0 bases and 7 bases respectively, with 14 bases between them. The CDR3 is 14 residues long. Noted time point: healthy volunteer bleed at 6 weeks. Total RNA was extracted from unfractionated whole blood.

Sequenced: whole blood. The TCR was taken from a female donor in good health. Some clones in this sample may be carry-over from other donors' samples. The chain uses TRBV5-4 and TRBJ2-7; a possible D gene is TRBD2 (6 bases). CDR3 DNA: TGTGCCAGCAGCTTGGAGGTAGCGGTGGGGGAGCAGTACTTC. Encoded protein: CASSLEVAVGEQYF.